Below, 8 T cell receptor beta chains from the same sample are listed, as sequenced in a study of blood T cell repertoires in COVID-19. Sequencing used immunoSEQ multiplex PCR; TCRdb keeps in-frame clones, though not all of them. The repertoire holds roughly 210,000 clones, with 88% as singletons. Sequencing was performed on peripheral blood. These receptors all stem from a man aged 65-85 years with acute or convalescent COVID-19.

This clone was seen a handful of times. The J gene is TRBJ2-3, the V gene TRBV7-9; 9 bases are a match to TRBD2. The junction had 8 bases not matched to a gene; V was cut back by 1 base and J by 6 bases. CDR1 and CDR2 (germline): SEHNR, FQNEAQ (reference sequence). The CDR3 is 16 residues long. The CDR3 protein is CASSLGSGSVRDTQYF. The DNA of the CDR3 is TGTGCCAGCAGCTTAGGTAGCGGGAGTGTTCGGGATACGCAGTATTTT.

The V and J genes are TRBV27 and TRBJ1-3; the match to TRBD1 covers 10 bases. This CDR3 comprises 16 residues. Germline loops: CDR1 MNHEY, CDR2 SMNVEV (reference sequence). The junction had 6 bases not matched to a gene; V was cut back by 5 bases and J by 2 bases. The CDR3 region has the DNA TGTGCCAGCAGTCCAGACAGGGGGCTGGCTGGAAACACCATATATTTT. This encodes CASSPDRGLAGNTIYF.

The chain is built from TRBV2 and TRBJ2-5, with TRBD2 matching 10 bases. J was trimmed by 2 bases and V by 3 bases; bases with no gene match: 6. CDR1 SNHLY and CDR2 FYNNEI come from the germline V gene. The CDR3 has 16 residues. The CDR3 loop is CASSEGTSALQETQYF. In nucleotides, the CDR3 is TGTGCCAGCAGTGAGGGGACTAGCGCATTACAAGAGACCCAGTACTTC.

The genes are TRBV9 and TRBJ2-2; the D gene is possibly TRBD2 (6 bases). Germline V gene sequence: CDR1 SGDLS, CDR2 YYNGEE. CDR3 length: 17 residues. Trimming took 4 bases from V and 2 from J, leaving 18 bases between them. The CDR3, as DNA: TGTGCCAGCAGCTCCTTGGCCGGGACTCCAAACACCGGGGAGCTGTTTTTT. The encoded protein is CASSSLAGTPNTGELFF.

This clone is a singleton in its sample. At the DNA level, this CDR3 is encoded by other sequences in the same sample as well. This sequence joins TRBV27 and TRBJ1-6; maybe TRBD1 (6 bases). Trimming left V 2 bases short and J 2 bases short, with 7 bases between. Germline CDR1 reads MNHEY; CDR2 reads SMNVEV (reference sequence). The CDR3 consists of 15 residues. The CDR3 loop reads CASSLNRAYNSPLHF. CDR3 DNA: TGTGCCAGCAGTTTAAACAGGGCCTATAATTCACCCCTCCACTTT.

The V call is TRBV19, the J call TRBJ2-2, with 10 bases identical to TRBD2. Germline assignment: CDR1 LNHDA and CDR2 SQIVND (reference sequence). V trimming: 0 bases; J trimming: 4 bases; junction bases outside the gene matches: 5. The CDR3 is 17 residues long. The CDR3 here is CASSIDPAGGGTGELFF. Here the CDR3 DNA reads TGTGCCAGTAGTATAGACCCAGCGGGAGGGGGCACCGGGGAGCTGTTTTTT.

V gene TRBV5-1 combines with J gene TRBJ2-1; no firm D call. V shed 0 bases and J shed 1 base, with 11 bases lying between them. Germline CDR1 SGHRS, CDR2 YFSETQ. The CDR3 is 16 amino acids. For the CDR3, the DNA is TGCGCCAGCAGCTTGGACAGTCAGTATTCCTACAATGAGCAGTTCTTC. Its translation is CASSLDSQYSYNEQFF.

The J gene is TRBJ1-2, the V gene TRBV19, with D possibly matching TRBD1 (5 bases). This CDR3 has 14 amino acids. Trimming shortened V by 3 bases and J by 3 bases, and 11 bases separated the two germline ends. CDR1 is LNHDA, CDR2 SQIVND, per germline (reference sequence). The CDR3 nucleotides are TGTGCCAGTAGTATTTCGGGGGGATACTATGGCTACACCTTC. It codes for CASSISGGYYGYTF.